This TCR beta chain appears in the sequencing data of a study of graft-versus-host responses after intestinal transplantation. Findings of the study overall: HvG clone declines early post-transplant were associated with peak circulating GvH levels.

Clones were sequenced by immunoSEQ multiplex PCR, and TCRdb holds only the in-frame ones, with some missing. The table has 4,400 or so clones, 65% to 80% seen once; the top ten hold about 8.5%. For this clone: What it binds is unknown.

The starting material, graft tissue, was processed to release intraepithelial and lamina propria lymphocytes. This clonotype was obtained from a human patient who received an intestinal transplant, so some T cells may come from the graft donor. The source material was ileum tissue, sampled 120 to 130 days after intestinal transplantation.

CDR3 nucleotide sequence: TGTGCCGCAACCAGGGGAGACACAGATACGCAGTATTTT. Its translation: CAATRGDTDTQYF. The rearrangement joins TRBV6-1 to TRBJ2-3; a weak D match, TRBD1 (6 bases). The CDR3 length is 13 residues. Trimming stripped 11 bases from V and 2 bases from J, with 14 bases between. CDR1 MNHNS and CDR2 SASEGT come from the germline V gene.